Listed below are T cell receptor beta chains from one sample, sequenced in a study of T cell responses to AZD1222 COVID-19 vaccine. This table comes from immunoSEQ multiplex PCR, and its TCRdb copy is limited to in-frame clones, with some not included. The sample includes 110,000 or so clones, 70% to 90% of them seen just once. The sequenced sample was peripheral blood, obtained 28 days after the second AZD1222 dose. These receptors were taken from an adult who received the AZD1222 COVID-19 vaccine. Both conserved end residues are part of each CDR3. The order of the fields is D gene, J gene, V gene, clone size, CDR3 protein, CDR3 DNA. The D gene is left open where the match is weak. Size tells how often a clone was seen (once, few, many) or the class of an expanded clone, and some rows leave it out.

d_call: NA; j_call: TRBJ1-2; v_call: TRBV5-6; clone_size: NA; cdr3_aa: CASSLLFGNYGYTF; cdr3_nt: TGTGCCAGCAGCCTCCTCTTTGGGAACTATGGCTACACCTTC
d_call: TRBD1; j_call: TRBJ1-2; v_call: TRBV5-4; clone_size: NA; cdr3_aa: CASSLGLGSAGGEDGYTF; cdr3_nt: TGTGCCAGCAGCTTGGGATTAGGCTCGGCAGGGGGCGAGGATGGCTACACCTTC
d_call: NA; j_call: TRBJ1-5; v_call: TRBV7-8; clone_size: NA; cdr3_aa: CASSPTGNQPQHF; cdr3_nt: TGTGCCAGCAGCCCCACCGGGAATCAGCCCCAGCATTTT
d_call: TRBD1; j_call: TRBJ1-5; v_call: TRBV20-1; clone_size: NA; cdr3_aa: CSAGDRVSNQPQHF; cdr3_nt: TGCAGTGCTGGTGACAGGGTGAGCAATCAGCCCCAGCATTTT
d_call: NA; j_call: TRBJ1-1; v_call: TRBV4-3; clone_size: NA; cdr3_aa: CASSQVMNTEAFF; cdr3_nt: TGCGCCAGCAGCCAAGTTATGAACACTGAAGCTTTCTTT
d_call: NA; j_call: TRBJ2-7; v_call: TRBV10-3; clone_size: NA; cdr3_aa: CAIGGQIGEQYF; cdr3_nt: TGTGCCATAGGGGGGCAAATCGGTGAGCAGTACTTC
d_call: TRBD1; j_call: TRBJ1-5; v_call: TRBV4-1; clone_size: NA; cdr3_aa: CASSPDRAQNQPQHF; cdr3_nt: TGCGCCAGCAGCCCCGACAGGGCTCAGAATCAGCCCCAGCATTTT
d_call: TRBD1; j_call: TRBJ1-4; v_call: TRBV4-3; clone_size: NA; cdr3_aa: CASSQDTPRGNEKLFF; cdr3_nt: TGCGCCAGCAGCCAAGATACCCCCAGGGGGAATGAAAAACTGTTTTTT
d_call: NA; j_call: TRBJ1-6; v_call: TRBV4-3; clone_size: once; cdr3_aa: CASSQDSSLNSPLHF; cdr3_nt: TGCGCCAGCAGCCAAGACAGCAGTCTTAATTCACCCCTCCACTTT
d_call: NA; j_call: TRBJ1-5; v_call: TRBV6-6; clone_size: NA; cdr3_aa: CASNPGPGGNQPQHF; cdr3_nt: TGTGCCAGCAACCCGGGCCCGGGAGGCAATCAGCCCCAGCATTTT
d_call: TRBD1; j_call: TRBJ1-6; v_call: TRBV5-1; clone_size: NA; cdr3_aa: CASSLWGQADSPLHF; cdr3_nt: TGCGCCAGCAGCTTGTGGGGACAGGCCGATTCACCCCTCCACTTT
d_call: NA; j_call: TRBJ2-5; v_call: TRBV6-1; clone_size: NA; cdr3_aa: CASSEAPVGTQYF; cdr3_nt: TGTGCCAGCAGTGAAGCGCCAGTTGGGACCCAGTACTTC
d_call: NA; j_call: TRBJ1-5; v_call: TRBV5-1; clone_size: once; cdr3_aa: CASSLEEPGSQPQHF; cdr3_nt: TGCGCCAGCAGCTTGGAAGAGCCGGGGTCTCAGCCCCAGCATTTT
d_call: NA; j_call: TRBJ2-3; v_call: TRBV7-2; clone_size: NA; cdr3_aa: CASSVRGADTQYF; cdr3_nt: TGTGCCAGCTCTGTCCGGGGTGCAGATACGCAGTATTTT
d_call: TRBD2; j_call: TRBJ2-7; v_call: TRBV4-1; clone_size: NA; cdr3_aa: CASSQEVILAGGPQGEQYF; cdr3_nt: TGCGCCAGCAGCCAAGAAGTAATTTTGGCGGGGGGGCCCCAGGGCGAGCAGTACTTC
d_call: NA; j_call: TRBJ1-3; v_call: TRBV7-9; clone_size: NA; cdr3_aa: CASSHPGGGPGAGNTIYF; cdr3_nt: TGTGCCAGCAGCCACCCGGGTGGGGGACCCGGAGCTGGAAACACCATATATTTT
d_call: TRBD2; j_call: TRBJ2-2; v_call: TRBV3-1/TRBV3-2; clone_size: NA; cdr3_aa: CASSQYKGLVEVGELFF; cdr3_nt: TGTGCCAGCAGCCAATACAAGGGACTAGTGGAGGTCGGGGAGCTGTTTTTT
d_call: NA; j_call: TRBJ2-7; v_call: TRBV28; clone_size: NA; cdr3_aa: CASSLLDSSSYEQYF; cdr3_nt: TGTGCCAGCAGTTTACTCGACAGCAGCTCCTACGAGCAGTACTTC
d_call: NA; j_call: TRBJ2-6; v_call: TRBV24-1; clone_size: NA; cdr3_aa: CATMGPEGLYSGANVLTF; cdr3_nt: TGTGCCACCATGGGTCCAGAGGGTCTTTACTCTGGGGCCAACGTCCTGACTTTC
d_call: TRBD1; j_call: TRBJ1-1; v_call: TRBV7-2; clone_size: NA; cdr3_aa: CASSITGGRNTEAFF; cdr3_nt: TGTGCCAGCAGCATCACAGGGGGTAGGAACACTGAAGCTTTCTTT
d_call: NA; j_call: TRBJ2-7; v_call: TRBV7-9; clone_size: NA; cdr3_aa: CASSLLGLTTYEQYF; cdr3_nt: TGTGCCAGCAGCTTACTAGGACTTACAACCTACGAGCAGTACTTC
d_call: NA; j_call: TRBJ1-2; v_call: TRBV4-3; clone_size: NA; cdr3_aa: CASSQEVAENYGYTF; cdr3_nt: TGCGCCAGCAGCCAAGAGGTGGCGGAGAACTATGGCTACACCTTC
d_call: NA; j_call: TRBJ1-1; v_call: TRBV19; clone_size: NA; cdr3_aa: CASSMVDTGSPEAFF; cdr3_nt: TGTGCCAGTAGTATGGTGGACACGGGGTCTCCTGAAGCTTTCTTT
d_call: NA; j_call: TRBJ1-1; v_call: TRBV29-1; clone_size: NA; cdr3_aa: CSVSWGLNTEAFF; cdr3_nt: TGCAGCGTTAGTTGGGGTCTGAACACTGAAGCTTTCTTT